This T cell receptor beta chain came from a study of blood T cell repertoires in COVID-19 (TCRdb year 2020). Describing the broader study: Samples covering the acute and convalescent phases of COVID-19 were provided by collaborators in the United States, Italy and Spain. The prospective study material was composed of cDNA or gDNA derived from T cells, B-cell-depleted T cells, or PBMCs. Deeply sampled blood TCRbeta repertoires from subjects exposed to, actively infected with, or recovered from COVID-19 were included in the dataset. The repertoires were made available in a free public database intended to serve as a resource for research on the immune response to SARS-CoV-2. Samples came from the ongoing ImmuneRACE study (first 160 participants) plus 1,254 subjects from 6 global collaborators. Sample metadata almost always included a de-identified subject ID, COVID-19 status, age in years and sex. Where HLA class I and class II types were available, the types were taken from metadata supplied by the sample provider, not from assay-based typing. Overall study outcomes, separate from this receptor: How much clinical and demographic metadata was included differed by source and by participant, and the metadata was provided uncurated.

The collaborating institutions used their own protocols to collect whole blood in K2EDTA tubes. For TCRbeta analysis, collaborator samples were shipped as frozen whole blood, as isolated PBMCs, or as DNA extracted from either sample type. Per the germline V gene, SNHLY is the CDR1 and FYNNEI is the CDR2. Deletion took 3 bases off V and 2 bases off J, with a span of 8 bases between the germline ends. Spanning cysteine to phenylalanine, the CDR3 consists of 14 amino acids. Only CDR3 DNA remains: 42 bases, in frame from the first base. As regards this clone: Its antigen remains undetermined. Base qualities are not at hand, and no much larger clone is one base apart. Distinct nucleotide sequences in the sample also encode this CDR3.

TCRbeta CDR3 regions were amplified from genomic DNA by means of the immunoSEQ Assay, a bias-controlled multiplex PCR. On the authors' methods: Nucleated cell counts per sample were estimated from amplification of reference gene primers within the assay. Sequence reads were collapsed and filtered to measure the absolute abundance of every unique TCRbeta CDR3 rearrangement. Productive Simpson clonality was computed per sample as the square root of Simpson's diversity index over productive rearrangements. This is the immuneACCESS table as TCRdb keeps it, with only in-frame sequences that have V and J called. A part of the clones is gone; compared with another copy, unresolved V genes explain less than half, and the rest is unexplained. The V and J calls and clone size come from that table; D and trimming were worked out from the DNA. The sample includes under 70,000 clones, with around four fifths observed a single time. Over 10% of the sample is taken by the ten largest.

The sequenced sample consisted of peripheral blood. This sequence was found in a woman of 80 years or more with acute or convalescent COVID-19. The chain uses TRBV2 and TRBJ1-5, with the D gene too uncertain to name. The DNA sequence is TGTGCCAGCAGTGAGGAGGGCGGCAATCAGCCCCAGCATTTT. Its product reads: CASSEEGGNQPQHF. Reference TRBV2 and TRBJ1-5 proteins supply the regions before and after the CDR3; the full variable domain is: EPEVTQTPSHQVTQMGQEVILRCVPISNHLYFYWYRQILGQKVEFLVSFYNNEISEKSEIFDDQFSVERPDGSNFTLKIRSTKLEDSAMYFCASSEEGGNQPQHFGDGTRLSIL.